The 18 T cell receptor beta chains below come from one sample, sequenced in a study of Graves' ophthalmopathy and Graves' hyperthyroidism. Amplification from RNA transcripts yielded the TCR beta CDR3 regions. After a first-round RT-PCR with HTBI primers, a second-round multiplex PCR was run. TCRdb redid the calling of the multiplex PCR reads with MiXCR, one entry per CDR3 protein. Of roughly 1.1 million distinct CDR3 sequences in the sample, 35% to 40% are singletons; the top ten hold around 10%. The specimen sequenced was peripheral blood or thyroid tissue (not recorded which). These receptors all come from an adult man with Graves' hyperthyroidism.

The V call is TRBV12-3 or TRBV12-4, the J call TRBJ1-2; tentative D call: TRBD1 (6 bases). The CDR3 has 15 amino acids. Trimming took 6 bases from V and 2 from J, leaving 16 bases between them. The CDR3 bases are TGTGCCAGCAGCTTATTGACAGGCGCGAACTATGGCTACACCTTC. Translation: CASSLLTGANYGYTF.

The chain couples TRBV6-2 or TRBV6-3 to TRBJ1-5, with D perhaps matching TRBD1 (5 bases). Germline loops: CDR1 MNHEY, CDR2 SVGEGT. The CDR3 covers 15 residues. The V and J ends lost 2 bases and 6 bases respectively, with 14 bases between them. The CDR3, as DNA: TGTGCCAGCAGTTACACAGGCGGGCACGGTCAGCCCCAGCATTTT. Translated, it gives CASSYTGGHGQPQHF.

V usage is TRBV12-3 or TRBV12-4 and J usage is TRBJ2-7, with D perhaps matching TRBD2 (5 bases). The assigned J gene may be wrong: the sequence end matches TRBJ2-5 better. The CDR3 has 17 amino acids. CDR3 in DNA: TGTGCCAGCAGTTTCGTCGACGGACTCCAGTTTCGGGAGACCCAGTACTTC. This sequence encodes CASSFVDGLQFRETQYF.

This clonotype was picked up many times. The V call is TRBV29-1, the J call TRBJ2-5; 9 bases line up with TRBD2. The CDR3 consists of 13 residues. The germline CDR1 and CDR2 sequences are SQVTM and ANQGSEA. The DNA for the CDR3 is TGCACAACGGGGGTAGCGGGAGCGGGGACCCAGTACTTC. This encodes CTTGVAGAGTQYF.

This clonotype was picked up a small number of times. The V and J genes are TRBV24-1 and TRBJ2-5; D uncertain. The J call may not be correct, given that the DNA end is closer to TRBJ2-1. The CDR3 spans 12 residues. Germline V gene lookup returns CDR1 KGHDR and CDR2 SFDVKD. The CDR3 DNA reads TGTGCCACCAGTGATTTGAGCAATGAGCAGTTCTTC. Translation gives CATSDLSNEQFF.

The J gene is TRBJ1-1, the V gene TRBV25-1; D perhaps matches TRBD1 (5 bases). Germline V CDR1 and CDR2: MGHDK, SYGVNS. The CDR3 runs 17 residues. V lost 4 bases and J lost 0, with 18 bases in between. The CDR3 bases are TGTGCCAGCAGTGGAATAGGGACGGACGTATTGAACACTGAAGCTTTCTTT. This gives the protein CASSGIGTDVLNTEAFF. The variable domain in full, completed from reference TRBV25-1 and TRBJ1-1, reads EADIYQTPRYLVIGTGKKITLECSQTMGHDKMYWYQQDPGMELHLIHYSYGVNSTEKGDLSSESTVSRIRTEHFPLTLESARPSHTSQYLCASSGIGTDVLNTEAFFGQGTRLTVV.

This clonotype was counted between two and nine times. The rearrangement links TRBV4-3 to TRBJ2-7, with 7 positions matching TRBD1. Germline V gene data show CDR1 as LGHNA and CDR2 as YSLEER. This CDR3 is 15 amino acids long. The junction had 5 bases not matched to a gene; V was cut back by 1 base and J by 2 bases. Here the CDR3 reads CASSQAGGKTYEQYF. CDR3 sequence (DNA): TGCGCCAGCAGCCAAGCAGGGGGAAAAACCTACGAGCAGTACTTC.

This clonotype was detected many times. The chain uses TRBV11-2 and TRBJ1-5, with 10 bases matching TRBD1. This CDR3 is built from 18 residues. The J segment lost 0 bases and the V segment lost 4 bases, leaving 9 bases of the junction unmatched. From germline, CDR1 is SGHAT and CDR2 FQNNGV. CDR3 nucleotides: TGTGCCAGCAGCTCCGACAGGGGGCGGGGAAATAGCAATCAGCCCCAGCATTTT. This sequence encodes CASSSDRGRGNSNQPQHF. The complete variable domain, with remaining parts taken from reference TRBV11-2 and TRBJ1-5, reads EAGVAQSPRYKIIEKRQSVAFWCNPISGHATLYWYQQILGQGPKLLIQFQNNGVVDDSQLPKDRFSAERLKGVDSTLKIQPAKLEDSAVYLCASSSDRGRGNSNQPQHFGDGTRLSIL.

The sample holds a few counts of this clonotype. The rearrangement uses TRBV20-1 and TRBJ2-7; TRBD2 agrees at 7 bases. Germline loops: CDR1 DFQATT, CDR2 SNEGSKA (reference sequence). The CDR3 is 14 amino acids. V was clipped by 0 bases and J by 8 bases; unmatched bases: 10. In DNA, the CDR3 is TGCAGTGCTAGAGATTGGGGGGAGGGATTGAAGCAGTACTTC. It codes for CSARDWGEGLKQYF.

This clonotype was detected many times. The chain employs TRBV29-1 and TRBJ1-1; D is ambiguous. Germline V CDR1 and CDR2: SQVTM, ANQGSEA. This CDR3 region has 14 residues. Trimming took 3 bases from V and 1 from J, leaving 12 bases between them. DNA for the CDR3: TGCAGCGTTGACCCCCAGGACGGGAACACTGAAGCTTTCTTT. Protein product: CSVDPQDGNTEAFF.

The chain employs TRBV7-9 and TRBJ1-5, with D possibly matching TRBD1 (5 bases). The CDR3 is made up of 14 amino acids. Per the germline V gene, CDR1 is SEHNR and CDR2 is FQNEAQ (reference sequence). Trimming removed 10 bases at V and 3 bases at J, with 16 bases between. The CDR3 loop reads CATSAGVHNQPQHF. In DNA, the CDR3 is TGTGCCACCAGTGCGGGGGTCCACAATCAGCCCCAGCATTTT.

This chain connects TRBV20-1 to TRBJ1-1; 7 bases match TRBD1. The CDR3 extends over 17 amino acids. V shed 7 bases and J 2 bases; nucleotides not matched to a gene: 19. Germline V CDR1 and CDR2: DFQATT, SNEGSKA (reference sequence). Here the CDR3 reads CSVTATNRQGKNTEAFF. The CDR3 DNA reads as TGCAGTGTAACAGCGACGAATCGACAGGGAAAAAACACTGAAGCTTTCTTT.

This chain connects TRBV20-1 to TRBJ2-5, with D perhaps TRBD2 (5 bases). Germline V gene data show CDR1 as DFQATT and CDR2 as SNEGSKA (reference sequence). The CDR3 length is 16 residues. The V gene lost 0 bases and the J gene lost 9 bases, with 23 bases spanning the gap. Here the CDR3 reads CSARDFGAETVRAQYF. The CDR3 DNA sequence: TGCAGTGCTAGAGATTTTGGAGCGGAGACTGTGAGGGCCCAGTACTTC.

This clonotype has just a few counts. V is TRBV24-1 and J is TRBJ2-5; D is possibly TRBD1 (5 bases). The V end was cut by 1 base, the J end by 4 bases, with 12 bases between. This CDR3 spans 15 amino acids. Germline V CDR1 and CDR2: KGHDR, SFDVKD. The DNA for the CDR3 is TGTGCCACCAGTGATTTAGTAGGACAAAGAGAGACCCAGTACTTC. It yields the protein CATSDLVGQRETQYF.

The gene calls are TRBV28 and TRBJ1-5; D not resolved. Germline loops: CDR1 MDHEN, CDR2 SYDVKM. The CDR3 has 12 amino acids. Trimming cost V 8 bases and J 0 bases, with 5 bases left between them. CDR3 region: CASVTSNQPQHF. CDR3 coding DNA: TGTGCCAGCGTCACTAGCAATCAGCCCCAGCATTTT.

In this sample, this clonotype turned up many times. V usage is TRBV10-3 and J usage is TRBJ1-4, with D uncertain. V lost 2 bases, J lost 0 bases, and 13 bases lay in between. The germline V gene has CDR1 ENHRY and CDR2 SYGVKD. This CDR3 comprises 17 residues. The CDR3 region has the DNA TGTGCCATCAGTGAGCGAGGTGGCCTCGCAACTAATGAAAAACTGTTTTTT. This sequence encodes CAISERGGLATNEKLFF.

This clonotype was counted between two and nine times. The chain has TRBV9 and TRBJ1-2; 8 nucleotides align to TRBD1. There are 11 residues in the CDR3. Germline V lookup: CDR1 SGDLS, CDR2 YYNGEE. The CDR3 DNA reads TGTCCCCTAGACAGGGGAGTCGGCTACACCTTC. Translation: CPLDRGVGYTF.

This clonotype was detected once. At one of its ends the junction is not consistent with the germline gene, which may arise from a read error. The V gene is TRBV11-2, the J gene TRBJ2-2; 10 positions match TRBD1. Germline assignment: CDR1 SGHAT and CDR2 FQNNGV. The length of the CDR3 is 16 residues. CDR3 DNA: TGTGCCAGCAGCCCCCGACAGGGGGCTCAGCCCGGGGAGCTTTTTTTT. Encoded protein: CASSPRQGAQPGELFF.